The rows below give T cell receptor beta chains drawn from one sample of a study of shared clonotypes between healthy human individuals. Sequenced by immunoSEQ multiplex PCR; TCRdb stores in-frame clones only, minus some. The table shows around 500,000 clones, with 81% occurring only once. The specimen was PBMCs. These receptors were obtained from a woman aged 40 to 50 in good health. Some clones in this sample may be carry-over from other donors' samples. The CDR3 runs from the conserved cysteine through the conserved F or W. A D gene is named only where the DNA matches it firmly.

TRBV6-5,TRBD2,CASSYSAGGGGDTQYF
TRBV7-6,TRBD2,CASSLGGLAGVAKNIQYF
TRBV7-2,TRBD2,CASSLRLAGYEQYF
TRBV19,NA,CASSIEGRGTDTQYF
TRBV9,NA,CASSVGFLLGTDTQYF
TRBV15,NA,CATSRGLQETQYF
TRBV28,NA,CASISLFQGGVVPLEGLSYEQYF
TRBV28,NA,CASSFFAGVNTEAFF
TRBV9,NA,CASSAGLSSEQYF
TRBV2,NA,CASSPSPGAKNIQYF
TRBV30,NA,CAWSVQAEKLFF
TRBV30,NA,CAWSTGTGANVLTF
TRBV7-9,TRBD2,CASSLATSAISYEQYF
TRBV18,TRBD1,CASSLDRGLYEQYF
TRBV28,TRBD2,CASRTSGSYEQYF
TRBV15,TRBD2,CATSRVGSTSGRAVETQYF
TRBV18,TRBD2,CASSKKGLEGYEQYF
TRBV6-1,NA,CASRPPSKGDEQYF
TRBV2,NA,CASSLNRESTYGYTF